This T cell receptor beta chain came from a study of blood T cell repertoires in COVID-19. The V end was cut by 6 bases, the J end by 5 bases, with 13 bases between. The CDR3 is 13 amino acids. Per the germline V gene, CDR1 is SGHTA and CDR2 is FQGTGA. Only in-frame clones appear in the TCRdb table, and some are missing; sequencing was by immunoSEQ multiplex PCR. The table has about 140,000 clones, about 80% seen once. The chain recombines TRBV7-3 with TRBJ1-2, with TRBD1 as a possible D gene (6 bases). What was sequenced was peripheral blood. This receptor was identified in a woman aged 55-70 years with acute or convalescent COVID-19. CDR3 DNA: TGTGCCAGCAGTCCCGACAGGAATTATGGCTACACCTTC. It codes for CASSPDRNYGYTF.